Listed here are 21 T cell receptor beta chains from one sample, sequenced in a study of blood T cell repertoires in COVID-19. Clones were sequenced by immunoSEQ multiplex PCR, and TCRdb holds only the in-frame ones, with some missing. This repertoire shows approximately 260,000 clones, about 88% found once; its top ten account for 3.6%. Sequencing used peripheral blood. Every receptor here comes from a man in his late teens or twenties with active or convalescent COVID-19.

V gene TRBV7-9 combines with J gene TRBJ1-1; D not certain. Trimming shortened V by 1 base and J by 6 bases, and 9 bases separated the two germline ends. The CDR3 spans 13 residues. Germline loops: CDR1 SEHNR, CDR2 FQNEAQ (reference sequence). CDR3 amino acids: CASSLVSRAEAFF. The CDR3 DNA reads TGTGCCAGCAGCTTAGTCTCGAGAGCTGAAGCTTTCTTT.

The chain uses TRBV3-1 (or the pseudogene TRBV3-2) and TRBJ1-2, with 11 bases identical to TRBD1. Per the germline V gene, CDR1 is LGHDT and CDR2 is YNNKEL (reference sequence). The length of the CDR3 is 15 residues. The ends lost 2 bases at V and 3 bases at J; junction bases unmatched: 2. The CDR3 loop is CASSQRTGGDYGYTF. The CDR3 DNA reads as TGTGCCAGCAGCCAAAGGACAGGGGGCGACTATGGCTACACCTTC.

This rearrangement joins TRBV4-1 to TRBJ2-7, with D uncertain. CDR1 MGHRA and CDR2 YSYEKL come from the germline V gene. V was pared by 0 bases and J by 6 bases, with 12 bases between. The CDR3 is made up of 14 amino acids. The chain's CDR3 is CASSQDRAPSEQYF. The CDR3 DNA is TGCGCCAGCAGCCAAGACAGAGCGCCGAGCGAGCAGTACTTC.

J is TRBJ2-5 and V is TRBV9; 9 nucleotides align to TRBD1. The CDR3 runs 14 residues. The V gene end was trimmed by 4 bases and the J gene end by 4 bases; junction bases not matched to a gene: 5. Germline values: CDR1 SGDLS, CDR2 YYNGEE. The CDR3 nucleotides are TGTGCCAGCAGCCCTACAGGGGGCCCAGAGACCCAGTACTTC. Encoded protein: CASSPTGGPETQYF.

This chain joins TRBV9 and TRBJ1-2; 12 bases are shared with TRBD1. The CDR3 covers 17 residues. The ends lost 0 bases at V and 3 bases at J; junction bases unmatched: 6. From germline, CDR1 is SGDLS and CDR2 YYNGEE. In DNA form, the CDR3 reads TGTGCCAGCAGCGTAGGCCGGGACAGGGGGCTTCACTATGGCTACACCTTC. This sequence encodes CASSVGRDRGLHYGYTF.

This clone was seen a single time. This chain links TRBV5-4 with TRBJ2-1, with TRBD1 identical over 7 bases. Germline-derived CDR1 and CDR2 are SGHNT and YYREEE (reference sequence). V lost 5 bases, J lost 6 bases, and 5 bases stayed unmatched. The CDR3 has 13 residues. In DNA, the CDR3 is TGTGCCAGCAGGGATTACAGGGGCAATGAGCAGTTCTTC. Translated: CASRDYRGNEQFF. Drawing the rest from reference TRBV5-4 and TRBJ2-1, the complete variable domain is ETGVTQSPTHLIKTRGQQVTLRCSSQSGHNTVSWYQQALGQGPQFIFQYYREEENGRGNFPPRFSGLQFPNYSSELNVNALELDDSALYLCASRDYRGNEQFFGPGTRLTVL.

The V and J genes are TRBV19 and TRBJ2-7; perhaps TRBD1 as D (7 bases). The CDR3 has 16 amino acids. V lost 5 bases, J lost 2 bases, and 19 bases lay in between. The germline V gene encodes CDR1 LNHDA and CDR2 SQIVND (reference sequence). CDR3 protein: CASSPRQGGSTYEQYF. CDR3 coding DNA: TGTGCCAGTAGTCCACGACAGGGAGGCAGCACCTACGAGCAGTACTTC.

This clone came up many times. The CDR3 loop is CASRQSGGVGSPLHF. In DNA, the CDR3 is TGTGCCAGCAGACAATCAGGGGGCGTGGGTTCACCCCTCCACTTT. The V and J genes are TRBV7-2 and TRBJ1-6, with 8 bases fitting TRBD1. The CDR3 sequence is 15 residues long. CDR1 and CDR2 (germline): SGHTA, FQGNSA. V was clipped by 6 bases and J by 9 bases; unmatched bases: 10.

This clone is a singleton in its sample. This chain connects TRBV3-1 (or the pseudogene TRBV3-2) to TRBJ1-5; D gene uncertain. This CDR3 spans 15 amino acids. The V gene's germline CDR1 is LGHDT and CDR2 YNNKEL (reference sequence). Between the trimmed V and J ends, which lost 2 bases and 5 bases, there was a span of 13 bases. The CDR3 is CASSQTGRSDQPQHF. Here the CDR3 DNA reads TGTGCCAGCAGCCAAACCGGCAGGTCTGATCAGCCCCAGCATTTT.

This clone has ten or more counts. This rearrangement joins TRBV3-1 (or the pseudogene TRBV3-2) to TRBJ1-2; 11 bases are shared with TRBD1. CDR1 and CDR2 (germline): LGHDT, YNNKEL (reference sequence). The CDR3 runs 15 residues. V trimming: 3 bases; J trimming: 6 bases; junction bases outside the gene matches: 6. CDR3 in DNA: TGTGCCAGCAGCCAGATGGGACAGGGGGAGGATGGCTACACCTTC. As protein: CASSQMGQGEDGYTF.

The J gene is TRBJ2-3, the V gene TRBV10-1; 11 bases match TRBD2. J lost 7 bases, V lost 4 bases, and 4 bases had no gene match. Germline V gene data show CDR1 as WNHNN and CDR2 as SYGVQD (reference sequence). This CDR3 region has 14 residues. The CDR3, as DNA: TGCGCCAGCAGTGTTGGGACTAGCGGATATACGCAGTATTTT. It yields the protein CASSVGTSGYTQYF.

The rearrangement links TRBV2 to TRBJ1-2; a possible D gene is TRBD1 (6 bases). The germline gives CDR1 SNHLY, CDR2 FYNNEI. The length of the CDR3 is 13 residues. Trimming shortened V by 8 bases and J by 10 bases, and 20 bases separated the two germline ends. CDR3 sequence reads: CASGKTGYSVYTF. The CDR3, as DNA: TGTGCCAGCGGGAAAACAGGGTACTCTGTCTACACCTTC. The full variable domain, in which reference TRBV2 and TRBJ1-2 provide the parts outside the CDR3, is EPEVTQTPSHQVTQMGQEVILRCVPISNHLYFYWYRQILGQKVEFLVSFYNNEISEKSEIFDDQFSVERPDGSNFTLKIRSTKLEDSAMYFCASGKTGYSVYTFGSGTRLTVV.

The CDR3 is CASSFPRAGDTQYF. CDR3 sequence (DNA): TGTGCCAGCAGCTTTCCCAGGGCTGGGGATACGCAGTATTTT. The rearrangement links TRBV11-3 to TRBJ2-3, with a weak D call TRBD1 (5 bases). Between the trimmed V and J ends, which lost 3 bases and 6 bases, there was a span of 13 bases. The CDR3 runs 14 residues. Germline CDR1 SGHNT, CDR2 YENEEA. Full variable domain (missing parts from reference TRBV11-3 and TRBJ2-3): EAGVVQSPRYKIIEKKQPVAFWCNPISGHNTLYWYLQNLGQGPELLIRYENEEAVDDSQLPKDRFSAERLKGVDSTLKIQPAELGDSAVYLCASSFPRAGDTQYFGPGTRLTVL.

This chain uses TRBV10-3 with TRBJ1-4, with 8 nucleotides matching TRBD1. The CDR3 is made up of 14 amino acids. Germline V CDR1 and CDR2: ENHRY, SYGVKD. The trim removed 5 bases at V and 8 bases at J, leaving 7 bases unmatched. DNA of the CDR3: TGTGCCATCAGTCTGACAGGGGCGGAGGAAAAACTGTTTTTT. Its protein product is CAISLTGAEEKLFF.

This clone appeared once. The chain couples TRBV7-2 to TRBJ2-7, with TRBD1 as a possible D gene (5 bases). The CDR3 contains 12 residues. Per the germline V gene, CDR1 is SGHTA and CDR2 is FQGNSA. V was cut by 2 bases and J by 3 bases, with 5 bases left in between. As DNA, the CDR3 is TGTGCCAGCAGCTTACAGGGCTACGAGCAGTACTTC. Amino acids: CASSLQGYEQYF.

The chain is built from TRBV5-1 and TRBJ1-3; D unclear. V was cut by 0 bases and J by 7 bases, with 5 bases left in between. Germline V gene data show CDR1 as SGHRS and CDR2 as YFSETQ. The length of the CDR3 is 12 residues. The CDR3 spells CASSLASNTIYF. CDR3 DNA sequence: TGCGCCAGCAGCTTGGCCTCCAACACCATATATTTT.

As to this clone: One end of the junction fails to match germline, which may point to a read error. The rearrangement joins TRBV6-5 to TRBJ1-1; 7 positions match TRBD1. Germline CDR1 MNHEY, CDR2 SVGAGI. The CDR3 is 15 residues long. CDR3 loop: CASSDSTGMNTEAFF. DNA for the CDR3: TGTGCCAGCAGTGACTCGACAGGGATGAACACTGAAGCTTTCTTT.

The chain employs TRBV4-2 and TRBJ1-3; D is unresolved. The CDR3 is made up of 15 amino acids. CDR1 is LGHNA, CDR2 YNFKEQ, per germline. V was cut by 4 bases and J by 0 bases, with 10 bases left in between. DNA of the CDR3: TGTGCCAGCAGCCCCACGGGTCACTCTGGAAACACCATATATTTT. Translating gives CASSPTGHSGNTIYF.

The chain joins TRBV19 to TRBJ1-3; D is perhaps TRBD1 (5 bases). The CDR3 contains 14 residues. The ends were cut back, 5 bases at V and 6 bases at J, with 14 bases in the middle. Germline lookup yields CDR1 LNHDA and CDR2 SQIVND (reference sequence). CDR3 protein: CASSAGTAENTIYF. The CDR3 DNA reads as TGTGCCAGTAGTGCCGGGACTGCCGAAAACACCATATATTTT.

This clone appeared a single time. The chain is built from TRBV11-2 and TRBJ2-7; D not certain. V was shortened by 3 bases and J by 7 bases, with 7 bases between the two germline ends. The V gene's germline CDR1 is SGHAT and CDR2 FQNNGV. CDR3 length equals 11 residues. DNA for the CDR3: TGTGCCAGCAGCTTTCACCGGGAGCAGTACTTC. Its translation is CASSFHREQYF.

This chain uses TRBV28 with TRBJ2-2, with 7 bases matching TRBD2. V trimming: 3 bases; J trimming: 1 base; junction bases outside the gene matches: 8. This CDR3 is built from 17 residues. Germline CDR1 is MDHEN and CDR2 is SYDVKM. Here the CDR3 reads CASSFLTGGKNTGELFF. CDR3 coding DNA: TGTGCCAGCAGTTTTTTAACCGGGGGGAAGAACACCGGGGAGCTGTTTTTT.